This T cell receptor (beta chain) appears in the sequencing data of a study of T cell responses to AZD1222 COVID-19 vaccine. Study summary: Second doses at about 4 or about 12 weeks were pooled. Study results and limitations: Repertoire sampling happened only post peak T cell response. Baseline seropositivity occurred in only a handful of AZD1222 recipients.

Comment on this clone: The antigen remains unidentified. A junction boundary mismatches the germline segment, possibly from a read error.

Data came from immunoSEQ multiplex PCR; TCRdb stores just in-frame clones and leaves some out. Of about 99,000 clones in the sample, approximately 88% were seen once. Germline V lookup: CDR1 SEHNR, CDR2 FQNEAQ (reference sequence). The CDR3 spans 12 residues. The receptor comes from an adult in good health. The V call is TRBV7-9, the J call TRBJ2-3; a possible D gene is TRBD1 (7 bases). This sample comprised peripheral blood, obtained on day 0 of AZD1222 vaccination. The CDR3 is CASSLDSRQGGF. The CDR3, as DNA: TGTGCCAGCAGCTTAGACTCCCGACAGGGAGGTTTT.